The sequence of this T cell receptor (beta chain) was determined in a study of human CD8 memory T cell subsets. The TCR beta sequencing libraries came from UMI-labeled 5' RACE. In the authors' methods: Every TCR beta library contained from approximately 3,000 to 20,000 functional CDR3 beta clonotypes. From its re-call of the 5' RACE reads, TCRdb lists each CDR3 protein once, without DNA. TCRdb's processing, not the study's, gives the V and J calls here. The sample has 4,500 to 6,000 distinct CDR3 sequences. PBMC were obtained from the buffy coats of healthy donors. Magnetic separation of the negative type served to enrich total CD8+ T cells. RNA came from duplicate vials of 150,000 sorted CD8+ T cells per subset. The CDR3 covers 14 residues. CDR1 is LGHDT, CDR2 YNNKEL, per germline (reference sequence).

The rearrangement uses TRBV3-1 and TRBJ2-7; TCRdb's D call of TRBD1 is untestable without DNA. The TCR was taken from a human donor in good health. The sample consisted of CD8+ effector memory T cells (TEM) sorted from PBMCs. Subset defined: effector memory CD8 T cells, CCR7- CD45RO+ CD95+. The CDR3 region is CASSHRMTGSEQYF.